This TCR beta chain was identified during a study of T cell changes during pregnancy in multiple sclerosis. The CDR3 consists of 15 residues. CDR1 is MDHEN, CDR2 SYDVKM, per germline. V gave up 3 bases and J gave up 7 bases; unmatched junction bases: 6. Assay: immunoSEQ multiplex PCR; the TCRdb copy retains only in-frame clones and omits some. There are about 110,000 clones in the sample; around 93% occur only once, and roughly 1.7% lies in the top ten. The V call is TRBV28, the J call TRBJ2-2; 9 bases are shared with TRBD1. The sequences come from peripheral blood, collected after pregnancy. The TCR originated in a female donor with multiple sclerosis, enrolled in a pregnancy study. CDR3 sequence (DNA): TGTGCCAGCAGTTTTGCGGGACAGGGAATCGGGGAGCTGTTTTTT. As protein: CASSFAGQGIGELFF.